The 32 T cell receptor beta chains presented below share a single source sample, sequenced in a study of blood T cell repertoires in COVID-19. Assay: immunoSEQ multiplex PCR; the TCRdb copy retains only in-frame clones and omits some. The sample shows 300,000 to 450,000 clones, about 85% of them seen only once. Sequencing used peripheral blood. These receptors all stem from a young woman with acute or convalescent COVID-19.

This chain uses TRBV9 with TRBJ1-3; D uncertain. The CDR3 covers 15 residues. Trimming took off 0 bases at V and 0 bases at J, with 7 bases between the two ends. Germline V gene lookup returns CDR1 SGDLS and CDR2 YYNGEE. CDR3 DNA sequence: TGTGCCAGCAGCGTAGATTCAAACTCTGGAAACACCATATATTTT. It yields the protein CASSVDSNSGNTIYF.

The chain links TRBV28 to TRBJ2-2; D is unclear. Trimming removed 7 bases from V and 0 bases from J, with 12 bases in between. Germline V CDR1 and CDR2: MDHEN, SYDVKM. The CDR3 extends over 15 amino acids. The CDR3 is CASTPSNSNTGELFF. The CDR3, as DNA: TGTGCCAGCACTCCGAGTAATTCGAACACCGGGGAGCTGTTTTTT.

DNA of the CDR3: TGTGCCAGCAGCTTTCCGACAGGGGGCGGAAACACTGAAGCTTTCTTT. This encodes CASSFPTGGGNTEAFF. The rearrangement joins TRBV5-4 to TRBJ1-1; 10 bases map to TRBD1. Germline V CDR1 and CDR2: SGHNT, YYREEE (reference sequence). The CDR3 is 16 residues long. Trimming cost V 2 bases and J 2 bases; bases outside gene matches: 6.

The rearrangement links TRBV11-2 to TRBJ2-7, with 8 bases fitting TRBD1. The CDR3 spans 13 residues. Trimming cost V 3 bases and J 7 bases; bases outside gene matches: 5. Germline V gene data show CDR1 as SGHAT and CDR2 as FQNNGV. The CDR3 protein is CASSFQGAGEQYF. CDR3 DNA sequence: TGTGCCAGCAGCTTCCAGGGGGCGGGGGAGCAGTACTTC.

This rearrangement joins TRBV9 to TRBJ2-1; 7 nucleotides line up with TRBD1. The CDR3 runs 13 residues. The germline V gene has CDR1 SGDLS and CDR2 YYNGEE. The ends lost 4 bases at V and 8 bases at J; junction bases unmatched: 6. CDR3: CASSPGQLDEQFF. CDR3 nucleotides: TGTGCCAGCAGCCCGGGACAGTTAGATGAGCAGTTCTTC.

This clone was seen once. This chain joins TRBV3-1 (or the pseudogene TRBV3-2) and TRBJ2-3; 10 bases fit TRBD2. Trimming at V came to 0 bases and at J to 0 bases, leaving 9 bases not matched to a gene. The CDR3 runs to 19 residues. CDR1 and CDR2 (germline): LGHDT, YNNKEL (reference sequence). The CDR3 bases are TGTGCCAGCAGCCAAGATGCTAGCGGGGGTTTTTCTAGCACAGATACGCAGTATTTT. Protein: CASSQDASGGFSSTDTQYF.

The chain links TRBV6-4 to TRBJ2-3; TRBD1 matches at 10 bases. The CDR3 consists of 16 residues. With V trimmed by 5 bases and J by 2 bases, 7 bases remained unmatched. Looked up from germline, CDR1 is MRHNA and CDR2 is SNTAGT. The CDR3 nucleotides read TGTGCCAGCAGTACCGGGACAGGGGCCTTCACAGATACGCAGTATTTT. Translated: CASSTGTGAFTDTQYF.

CDR3 loop: CASSLEGYRGTNYGYTF. CDR3 bases: TGTGCCAGCAGCTTAGAGGGTTACAGGGGTACTAACTATGGCTACACCTTC. The gene calls are TRBV11-2 and TRBJ1-2; 7 positions agree with TRBD1. CDR1 is SGHAT, CDR2 FQNNGV, per germline. The V segment lost 0 bases and the J segment 0 bases; nucleotides outside the gene matches: 7. The CDR3 totals 17 residues.

The rearrangement links TRBV4-1 to TRBJ1-2; D might be TRBD1 (6 bases). CDR3 size: 15 residues. The V end lost 0 bases, the J end lost 2 bases, and 10 bases lay between the germline ends. The germline CDR1 and CDR2 sequences are MGHRA and YSYEKL. CDR3 in amino acids: CASSQDAGGNYGYTF. The CDR3 nucleotides are TGCGCCAGCAGCCAAGATGCGGGGGGCAACTATGGCTACACCTTC.

In nucleotides, the CDR3 is TGTGCCAGCAGTGTCGCAGGGTTCCGGTGGACTGAAGCTTTCTTT. It is translated as CASSVAGFRWTEAFF. This sequence joins TRBV27 and TRBJ1-1; possible D gene TRBD1, 5 bases. V lost 5 bases, J lost 5 bases, and 18 bases lay in between. Germline V gene lookup returns CDR1 MNHEY and CDR2 SMNVEV (reference sequence). The CDR3 consists of 15 residues.

On this clone: At the DNA level, this CDR3 is encoded by other sequences in the same sample as well. The rearrangement joins TRBV5-1 to TRBJ1-2; 12 bases are a match to TRBD1. Trimming cost V 3 bases and J 4 bases; bases outside gene matches: 4. Per germline, CDR1 SGHRS and CDR2 YFSETQ. The CDR3 covers 15 residues. The CDR3 DNA follows: TGCGCCAGCAGCTCGGGACAGGGGGCGAGCTATGGCTACACCTTC. This translates into CASSSGQGASYGYTF.

The rearrangement uses TRBV27 and TRBJ2-2; 8 nucleotides agree with TRBD1. CDR1 and CDR2 from the germline V gene are MNHEY and SMNVEV (reference sequence). Trimming at V came to 5 bases and at J to 5 bases, leaving 13 bases not matched to a gene. CDR3 length: 17 amino acids. This chain's CDR3 is CASSLLQGAVNTGELFF. CDR3 in DNA: TGTGCCAGCAGTCTATTGCAGGGGGCGGTTAATACCGGGGAGCTGTTTTTT.

This sequence joins TRBV7-3 and TRBJ2-2, with 8 bases identical to TRBD2. CDR3 length: 15 amino acids. Germline CDR1 reads SGHTA; CDR2 reads FQGTGA. V shed 4 bases, J shed 4 bases, and the junction held 5 bases outside the gene matches. The CDR3 reads CASSSGLVGTGELFF. DNA for the CDR3: TGTGCCAGCAGCTCGGGACTAGTCGGCACCGGGGAGCTGTTTTTT.

This chain joins TRBV3-1 (or the pseudogene TRBV3-2) and TRBJ2-1, with TRBD2 matching 7 bases. There are 17 residues in the CDR3. V shed 5 bases and J 3 bases; nucleotides not matched to a gene: 13. Germline loops: CDR1 LGHDT, CDR2 YNNKEL (reference sequence). The DNA for the CDR3 is TGTGCCAGCAGCTACACTAGGCCGGGCGGGGGCTACAATGAGCAGTTCTTC. Protein product: CASSYTRPGGGYNEQFF.

The rearrangement joins TRBV9 to TRBJ2-7; 7 nucleotides line up with TRBD2. The CDR3 runs to 13 residues. V was pared by 4 bases and J by 6 bases, with 7 bases of the junction left unmatched. Germline V gene sequence: CDR1 SGDLS, CDR2 YYNGEE. The CDR3 spells CASSPGGGTEQYF. CDR3 nucleotide sequence: TGTGCCAGCAGCCCTGGGGGGGGGACCGAGCAGTACTTC.

V and J are TRBV7-9 and TRBJ2-3; TRBD2 matches at 14 bases. This CDR3 spans 18 amino acids. The germline CDR1 and CDR2 sequences are SEHNR and FQNEAQ (reference sequence). J was trimmed by 0 bases and V by 11 bases; bases with no gene match: 13. CDR3 nucleotide sequence: TGTGCCGGATGTGACCCGGGACTAGCGGGAGCTAGCACAGATACGCAGTATTTT. This codes for CAGCDPGLAGASTDTQYF. The complete variable domain, with remaining parts taken from reference TRBV7-9 and TRBJ2-3, reads DTGVSQNPRHKITKRGQNVTFRCDPISEHNRLYWYRQTLGQGPEFLTYFQNEAQLEKSRLLSDRFSAERPKGSFSTLEIQRTEQGDSAMYLCAGCDPGLAGASTDTQYFGPGTRLTVL.

The rearrangement joins TRBV9 to TRBJ1-5; D is possibly TRBD1 (5 bases). The CDR3 runs 20 residues. Germline CDR1 and CDR2: SGDLS and YYNGEE. V gave up 0 bases and J gave up 0 bases, with 22 bases separating them. This CDR3 reads CASSVDSSRNRRYSNQPQHF. The CDR3 nucleotides are TGTGCCAGCAGCGTAGACTCATCCCGGAACAGGAGATATAGCAATCAGCCCCAGCATTTT. The variable domain in full, with the rest retrieved from reference TRBV9 and TRBJ1-5, is DSGVTQTPKHLITATGQRVTLRCSPRSGDLSVYWYQQSLDQGLQFLIQYYNGEERAKGNILERFSAQQFPDLHSELNLSSLELGDSALYFCASSVDSSRNRRYSNQPQHFGDGTRLSIL.

The rearrangement uses TRBV5-1 and TRBJ2-7; 7 nucleotides agree with TRBD1. CDR3 length: 14 amino acids. Germline CDR1 SGHRS, CDR2 YFSETQ. Trimming removed 5 bases from V and 4 bases from J; junction bases left unmatched: 9. DNA of the CDR3: TGCGCCAGCAGTTCCGGGACAGAGTTTTACGAGCAGTACTTC. Protein product: CASSSGTEFYEQYF.

The table lists this clone with a count of one. This chain links TRBV5-4 with TRBJ2-5; no definite D call. The length of the CDR3 is 13 residues. Trimming cost V 0 bases and J 0 bases, with 3 bases left between them. Germline-derived CDR1 and CDR2 are SGHNT and YYREEE (reference sequence). This CDR3 is CASSLAYQETQYF. In nucleotides, the CDR3 is TGTGCCAGCAGCTTGGCGTACCAAGAGACCCAGTACTTC.

The J gene is TRBJ2-1, the V gene TRBV6-1, with D possibly TRBD1 on 5 matching bases. In germline, CDR1 is MNHNS, CDR2 SASEGT. CDR3 length equals 14 residues. The ends were cut back, 3 bases at V and 5 bases at J, with 11 bases in the middle. The CDR3 protein is CASSEAGMNNEQFF. The CDR3, as DNA: TGTGCCAGCAGTGAGGCAGGGATGAACAATGAGCAGTTCTTC.

This clone has just a few counts. The chain combines TRBV6-6 with TRBJ2-7; TRBD1 matches 7 bases. V lost 8 bases, J lost 7 bases, and 11 bases stayed unmatched. Germline CDR1 and CDR2: MNHNY and SVGAGI (reference sequence). The CDR3 spans 13 residues. The CDR3 spells CASQTGSRGEQYF. The CDR3 bases are TGTGCCAGCCAGACAGGGTCCCGCGGTGAGCAGTACTTC.

The chain couples TRBV5-4 to TRBJ2-7; 9 positions match TRBD1. The CDR3 contains 14 residues. V shed 3 bases and J 3 bases; nucleotides not matched to a gene: 4. The V gene's germline CDR1 is SGHNT and CDR2 YYREEE (reference sequence). The DNA for the CDR3 is TGTGCCAGCAGCTCCCGGGACAGGGACTACGAGCAGTACTTC. It is translated as CASSSRDRDYEQYF.

This clone showed up many times. The V and J genes are TRBV11-1 and TRBJ1-2; 8 positions agree with TRBD1. Germline CDR1 and CDR2: SGHAT and FQDESV (reference sequence). The CDR3 length is 15 residues. V trimming: 5 bases; J trimming: 4 bases; junction bases outside the gene matches: 9. This CDR3 reads CASSPIQGVAYGYTF. CDR3 coding DNA: TGTGCCAGCAGCCCAATACAGGGGGTTGCCTATGGCTACACCTTC. Looking up the rest from reference TRBV11-1 and TRBJ1-2 gives the full variable domain: EAEVAQSPRYKITEKSQAVAFWCDPISGHATLYWYRQILGQGPELLVQFQDESVVDDSQLPKDRFSAERLKGVDSTLKIQPAELGDSAMYLCASSPIQGVAYGYTFGSGTRLTVV.

This clone has a single count. The V call is TRBV30, the J call TRBJ1-4, with TRBD1 as a possible D gene (5 bases). The CDR3 contains 17 residues. The V end lost 0 bases, the J end lost 7 bases, and 21 bases lay between the germline ends. Germline lookup yields CDR1 GTSNPN and CDR2 SVGIG (reference sequence). CDR3 sequence reads: CAWSVLSGQGLGEKLFF. CDR3 coding DNA: TGTGCCTGGAGTGTACTGTCTGGGCAGGGCCTGGGTGAAAAACTGTTTTTT.

The V gene is TRBV7-9, the J gene TRBJ2-7, with 7 bases lining up with TRBD1. The ends lost 5 bases at V and 2 bases at J; junction bases unmatched: 12. Germline V lookup: CDR1 SEHNR, CDR2 FQNEAQ (reference sequence). CDR3 size: 16 residues. The CDR3 loop is CASSLHSGTATYEQYF. The CDR3 region has the DNA TGTGCCAGCAGCCTACATTCCGGGACAGCCACCTACGAGCAGTACTTC.

This clone has just one count. This chain links TRBV28 with TRBJ1-2, with D unresolved. Germline V gene lookup returns CDR1 MDHEN and CDR2 SYDVKM. V gave up 3 bases and J gave up 5 bases, with 16 bases separating them. The CDR3 sequence is 15 residues long. The CDR3 reads CASSLPQEASYGYTF. The CDR3 DNA sequence: TGTGCCAGCAGTTTGCCCCAGGAAGCCTCTTATGGCTACACCTTC.

V usage is TRBV6-5 and J usage is TRBJ1-1, with D perhaps matching TRBD1 (5 bases). CDR3 length equals 14 residues. V was cut by 6 bases and J by 1 base, with 12 bases left in between. Germline loops: CDR1 MNHEY, CDR2 SVGAGI. DNA for the CDR3: TGTGCCAGCAGACCGGACATTCAGAACACTGAAGCTTTCTTT. Translation gives CASRPDIQNTEAFF.

The CDR3 DNA sequence: TGTGCCAGCAGTTTAGAGGGGGTATCCTACGAGCAGTACTTC. Protein product: CASSLEGVSYEQYF. The chain recombines TRBV28 with TRBJ2-7, with a weak D call TRBD1 (6 bases). From germline, CDR1 is MDHEN and CDR2 SYDVKM. CDR3 length: 14 residues. V lost 2 bases to trimming and J lost 1 base, with 9 bases between them.

This rearrangement joins TRBV7-2 to TRBJ1-3, with TRBD1 identical over 9 bases. V was pared by 5 bases and J by 2 bases, with 4 bases of the junction left unmatched. Germline V gene sequence: CDR1 SGHTA, CDR2 FQGNSA. The CDR3 runs 15 residues. The CDR3, as DNA: TGTGCCAGCAGCCCGGACAGGGGACCTGGAAACACCATATATTTT. Protein product: CASSPDRGPGNTIYF.

This chain connects TRBV27 to TRBJ1-6; D gene ambiguous. The length of the CDR3 is 16 residues. V was trimmed by 6 bases and J by 7 bases, leaving 19 bases between them. The V gene's germline CDR1 is MNHEY and CDR2 SMNVEV (reference sequence). CDR3 loop: CASSPRGGGLNSPLHF. In nucleotides, the CDR3 is TGTGCCAGCAGCCCCCGGGGAGGAGGATTAAATTCACCCCTCCACTTT.

This clone was counted once. J is TRBJ2-1 and V is TRBV28; perhaps TRBD1 as D (5 bases). Trimming took off 8 bases at V and 6 bases at J, with 14 bases between the two ends. CDR1 and CDR2 (germline): MDHEN, SYDVKM. This CDR3 spans 13 amino acids. The CDR3 sequence is CASPEPGRNEQFF. CDR3 DNA sequence: TGTGCCAGCCCCGAACCAGGGCGCAATGAGCAGTTCTTC. The full variable domain, its missing parts supplied by reference TRBV28 and TRBJ2-1, is DVKVTQSSRYLVKRTGEKVFLECVQDMDHENMFWYRQDPGLGLRLIYFSYDVKMKEKGDIPEGYSVSREKKERFSLILESASTNQTSMYLCASPEPGRNEQFFGPGTRLTVL.

The J gene is TRBJ2-3, the V gene TRBV9; TRBD2 matches 7 bases. This CDR3 is 15 amino acids long. CDR1 SGDLS and CDR2 YYNGEE come from the germline V gene. V shed 0 bases and J 6 bases; nucleotides not matched to a gene: 7. The CDR3 region is CASSVEGSGFDTQYF. CDR3 sequence (DNA): TGTGCCAGCAGCGTAGAGGGTAGCGGGTTCGATACGCAGTATTTT. Full variable domain (missing parts from reference TRBV9 and TRBJ2-3): DSGVTQTPKHLITATGQRVTLRCSPRSGDLSVYWYQQSLDQGLQFLIQYYNGEERAKGNILERFSAQQFPDLHSELNLSSLELGDSALYFCASSVEGSGFDTQYFGPGTRLTVL.